A single sample gave rise to the 15 T cell receptor beta chains below, sequenced in a study of siplizumab effects on memory and regulatory T cells. Libraries were prepared by immunoSEQ multiplex PCR; TCRdb keeps only in-frame clonotypes and omits some of them. This table holds 90,000 to 110,000 clones, about 91% found once. Sequencing was performed on Tregs sorted from blood. These receptor sequences come from a human donor in good health.

This chain connects TRBV10-3 to TRBJ1-1; no clear D. V lost 8 bases, J lost 4 bases, and 8 bases lay in between. CDR1 and CDR2 (germline): ENHRY, SYGVKD. The CDR3 is 11 residues long. The CDR3 nucleotides are TGTGCCATCGGAAGAGGCACTGAAGCTTTCTTT. This sequence encodes CAIGRGTEAFF.

A few counts support this clone. The chain is built from TRBV18 and TRBJ1-5; D is perhaps TRBD1 (5 bases). There are 15 residues in the CDR3. With 3 bases removed from V and 5 bases from J, the gap between germline ends came to 14 bases. Germline values: CDR1 KGHSH, CDR2 LQKENI. The CDR3 DNA reads TGTGCCAGCTCACCCTTATCCGGGACGGATCAGCCCCAGCATTTT. Its protein product is CASSPLSGTDQPQHF.

V is TRBV7-2 and J is TRBJ1-1; no definite D call. CDR1 and CDR2 from the germline V gene are SGHTA and FQGNSA. The ends were cut back, 1 base at V and 6 bases at J, with 12 bases in the middle. The length of the CDR3 is 14 residues. This CDR3 is CASSLGVGRPEAFF. CDR3 nucleotides: TGTGCCAGCAGCTTAGGTGTAGGAAGGCCTGAAGCTTTCTTT.

The rearrangement links TRBV7-9 to TRBJ1-4; D possibly corresponds to TRBD1 (5 bases). Germline loops: CDR1 SEHNR, CDR2 FQNEAQ (reference sequence). The CDR3 covers 15 residues. Trimming shortened V by 5 bases and J by 2 bases, and 12 bases separated the two germline ends. DNA for the CDR3: TGTGCCAGCAGCCCCACTCCAGGGACTAATGAAAAACTGTTTTTT. Translating gives CASSPTPGTNEKLFF.

Here the CDR3 DNA reads TGTGCCAGCAGTTTACCGGGACAGGCCTATGGCTACACCTTC. This sequence encodes CASSLPGQAYGYTF. This chain joins TRBV5-6 and TRBJ1-2, with 8 bases identical to TRBD1. CDR3 length: 14 amino acids. CDR1 and CDR2 from the germline V gene are SGHDT and YYEEEE. The V segment lost 5 bases and the J segment 4 bases; nucleotides outside the gene matches: 7.

A single count supports this clone. This chain uses TRBV29-1 with TRBJ2-3, with TRBD2 matching over 8 bases. From germline, CDR1 is SQVTM and CDR2 ANQGSEA. V gave up 5 bases and J gave up 2 bases; unmatched junction bases: 3. This CDR3 comprises 13 residues. The CDR3 coding sequence is TGCAGCGTTACTAGCGGATTCACAGATACGCAGTATTTT. Translation gives CSVTSGFTDTQYF.

The chain uses TRBV7-2 and TRBJ2-1; 9 nucleotides match TRBD2. The CDR3 is 14 residues long. Germline CDR1 SGHTA, CDR2 FQGNSA. Germline trimming cut 2 bases from V and 7 bases from J; bases unmatched to any gene: 3. As DNA, the CDR3 is TGTGCCAGCAGCTTATTAGCGGGGGTGAATGAGCAGTTCTTC. Residues: CASSLLAGVNEQFF.

This chain uses TRBV5-1 with TRBJ2-3, with 7 positions matching TRBD1. Germline trimming cut 2 bases from V and 1 base from J; bases unmatched to any gene: 7. The V gene's germline CDR1 is SGHRS and CDR2 YFSETQ. The CDR3 length is 16 residues. The CDR3 DNA sequence: TGCGCCAGCAGCTTTAGGGGGCCCTCTCGCACAGATACGCAGTATTTT. Amino acid sequence: CASSFRGPSRTDTQYF.

This chain links TRBV18 with TRBJ2-1; 7 nucleotides match TRBD2. V gave up 3 bases and J gave up 0 bases; unmatched junction bases: 2. This CDR3 contains 15 residues. The V gene's germline CDR1 is KGHSH and CDR2 LQKENI. The CDR3 region is CASSPGGSSYNEQFF. CDR3 sequence (DNA): TGTGCCAGCTCACCGGGGGGGAGCTCCTACAATGAGCAGTTCTTC.

The chain joins TRBV5-1 to TRBJ2-3; D perhaps matches TRBD2 (6 bases). Germline loops: CDR1 SGHRS, CDR2 YFSETQ. V was clipped by 0 bases and J by 6 bases, with 17 bases between them. The CDR3 spans 16 residues. DNA for the CDR3: TGCGCCAGCAGCTTGGGGGGCGGCGGAGGAGGGGATACGCAGTATTTT. As protein: CASSLGGGGGGDTQYF.

This clone was detected once. J is TRBJ2-1 and V is TRBV5-6, with D unclear. CDR1 is SGHDT and CDR2 is YYEEEE in the germline V gene. The CDR3 contains 12 residues. Deletions cut 5 bases from V and 6 bases from J, with 9 bases between. The CDR3 sequence is CASSYQPNEQFF. As DNA, the CDR3 is TGTGCCAGCAGTTACCAGCCCAATGAGCAGTTCTTC.

V gene TRBV7-2 combines with J gene TRBJ2-1; 10 nucleotides align to TRBD2. V shed 1 base, J shed 2 bases, and the junction held 8 bases outside the gene matches. The CDR3 runs 18 residues. Germline values: CDR1 SGHTA, CDR2 FQGNSA. CDR3 amino acids: CASSLGRLAGATYNEQFF. The CDR3 nucleotides are TGTGCCAGCAGCTTAGGTCGGCTAGCGGGAGCCACCTACAATGAGCAGTTCTTC.

The chain uses TRBV21-1 and TRBJ2-1; the table assigns TRBD2, which was not confirmed against the DNA. TRBV21-1 constitutes a pseudogene. The CDR3 is made up of 22 amino acids. Here the CDR3 DNA reads TGTGCCAGCAGCAAAGGGGCCAAAAGGACTAGCGGGAGGGACCCATCCTACAATGAGCAGTTCTTC. The encoded protein is CASSKGAKRTSGRDPSYNEQFF.

The chain joins TRBV23-1 to TRBJ2-5; 7 positions match TRBD2. TRBV23-1 is identified as an open reading frame with a role that is uncertain. After removal of 3 bases from V and 0 bases from J, the junction contained 4 bases not matched to a gene. This CDR3 region has 15 residues. CDR3 protein: CASSQTSRNQETQYF. DNA for the CDR3: TGCGCCAGCAGTCAGACTAGCCGAAACCAAGAGACCCAGTACTTC.

With regard to this clone: At one of its ends the junction is not consistent with the germline gene, which may arise from a read error. The chain employs TRBV6-5 and TRBJ2-5, with TRBD2 matching over 8 bases. Germline loops: CDR1 MNHEY, CDR2 SVGAGI. CDR3 length: 14 residues. CDR3 nucleotides: TGTGCCTGCAGAGGGGCGGGAGGAAAAGAGACCCAGTACTTC. Its translation: CACRGAGGKETQYF.